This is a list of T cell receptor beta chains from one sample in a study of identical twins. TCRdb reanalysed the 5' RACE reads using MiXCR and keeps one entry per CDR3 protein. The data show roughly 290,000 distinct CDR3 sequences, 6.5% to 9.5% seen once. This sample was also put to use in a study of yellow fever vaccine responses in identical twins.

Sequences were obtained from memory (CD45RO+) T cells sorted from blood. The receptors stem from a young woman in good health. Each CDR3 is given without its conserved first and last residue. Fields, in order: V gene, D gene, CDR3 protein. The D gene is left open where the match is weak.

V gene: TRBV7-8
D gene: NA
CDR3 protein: ASSSRISNEQF

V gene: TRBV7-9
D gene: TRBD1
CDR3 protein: ASSPLFGVAGGTEAF

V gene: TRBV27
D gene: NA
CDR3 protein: ASSAKGFGTQY

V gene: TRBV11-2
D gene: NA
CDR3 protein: ASSLDRLAARGNEQF

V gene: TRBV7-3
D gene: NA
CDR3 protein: ASSQPGANEQF

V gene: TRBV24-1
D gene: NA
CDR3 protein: ATMSGPPYNEQF

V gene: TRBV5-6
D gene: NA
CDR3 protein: ASSALNSSWETQY

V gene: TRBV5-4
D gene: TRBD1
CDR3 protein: ASSLTRTGFVLIPGYT

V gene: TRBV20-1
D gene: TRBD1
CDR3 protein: SAREGEGARYNEQF

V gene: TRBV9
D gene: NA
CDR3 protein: ASSLSGPHTDTQY

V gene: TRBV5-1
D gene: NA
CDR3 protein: ASSLGSGLGEQY

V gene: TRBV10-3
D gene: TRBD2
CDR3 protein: AISDGLAGTDTQY

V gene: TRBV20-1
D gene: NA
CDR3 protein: SARTVSNYGYT

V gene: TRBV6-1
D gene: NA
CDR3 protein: ASSEVGEYGYT

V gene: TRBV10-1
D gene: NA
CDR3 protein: ASSVSGTSGYT

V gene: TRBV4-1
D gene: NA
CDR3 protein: ASSLRDLETQY

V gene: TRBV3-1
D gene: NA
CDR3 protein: ASSQDMDEQY

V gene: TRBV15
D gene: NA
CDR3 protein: ATSHGKPGNTIY

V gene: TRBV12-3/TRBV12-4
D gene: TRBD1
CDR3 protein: ASTLMGTGINEQF

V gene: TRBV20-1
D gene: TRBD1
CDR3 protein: SARETGRETEAF

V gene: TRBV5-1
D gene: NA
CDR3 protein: ASSLEGHHNEKLF

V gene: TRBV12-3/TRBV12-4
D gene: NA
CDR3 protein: ASFRGGYNEQF

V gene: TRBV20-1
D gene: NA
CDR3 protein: SAPRSGFDEQY

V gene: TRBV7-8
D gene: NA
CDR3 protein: ASSPRWAPGNTIY

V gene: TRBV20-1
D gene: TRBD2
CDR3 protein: SANAGDPYNEQF

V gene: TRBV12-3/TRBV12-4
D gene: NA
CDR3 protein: ASTLGQNNSPLH

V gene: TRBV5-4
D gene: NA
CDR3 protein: ASSLSGFATEAF

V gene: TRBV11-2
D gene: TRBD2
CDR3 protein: ASAPGTSGSINEQF

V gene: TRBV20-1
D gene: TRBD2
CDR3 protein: SARGRAGASYNEQF

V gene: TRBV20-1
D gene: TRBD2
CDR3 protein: SAPAGGRAYNEQF

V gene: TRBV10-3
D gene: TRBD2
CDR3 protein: AISDRGRNTGELF

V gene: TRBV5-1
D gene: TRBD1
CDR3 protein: ASSFGTGGRETQY

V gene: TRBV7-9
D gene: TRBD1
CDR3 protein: ASSYVTGGNEQF

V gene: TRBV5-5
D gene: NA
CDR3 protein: ASSLASVSDTQY

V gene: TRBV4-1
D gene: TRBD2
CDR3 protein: ASSQPTSGSADTQY

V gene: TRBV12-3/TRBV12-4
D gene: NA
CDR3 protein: ASSLGENYGYT

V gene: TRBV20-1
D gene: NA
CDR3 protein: SARDGGLGYNEQF

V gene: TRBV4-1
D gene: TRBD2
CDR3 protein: ASSHPSGGSEF

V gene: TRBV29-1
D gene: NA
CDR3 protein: SVEEQPGNTIY

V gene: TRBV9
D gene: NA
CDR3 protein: ASSAHLSSYNSPLH

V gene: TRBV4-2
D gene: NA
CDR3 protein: ASSQDLAIETGELF

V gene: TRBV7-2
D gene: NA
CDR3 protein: ASTLARIAKNIQY

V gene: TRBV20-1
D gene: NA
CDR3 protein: SARMGTGANVLT

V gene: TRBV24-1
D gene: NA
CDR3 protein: ATSGQANQPQH

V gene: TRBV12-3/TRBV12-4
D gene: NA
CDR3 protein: ASSLLQTEAF

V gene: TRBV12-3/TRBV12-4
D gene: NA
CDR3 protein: ASSLSQTSNTGELF

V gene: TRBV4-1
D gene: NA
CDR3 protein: ASSQPPGGELF

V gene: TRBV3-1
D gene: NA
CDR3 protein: ASSQPISSYNEQF

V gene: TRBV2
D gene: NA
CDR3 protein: ASSDLAVYNEQF

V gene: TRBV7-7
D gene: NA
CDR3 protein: ASSYRDQETQY

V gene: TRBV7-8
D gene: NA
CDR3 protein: ASSPSGQPPSGANVLT

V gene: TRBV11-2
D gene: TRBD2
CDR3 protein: ASSSGLGRSYNEQF

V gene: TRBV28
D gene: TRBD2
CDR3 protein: ASSWLAVTSYNEQF

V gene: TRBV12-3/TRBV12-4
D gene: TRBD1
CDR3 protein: ASSPGTGVSTDTQY